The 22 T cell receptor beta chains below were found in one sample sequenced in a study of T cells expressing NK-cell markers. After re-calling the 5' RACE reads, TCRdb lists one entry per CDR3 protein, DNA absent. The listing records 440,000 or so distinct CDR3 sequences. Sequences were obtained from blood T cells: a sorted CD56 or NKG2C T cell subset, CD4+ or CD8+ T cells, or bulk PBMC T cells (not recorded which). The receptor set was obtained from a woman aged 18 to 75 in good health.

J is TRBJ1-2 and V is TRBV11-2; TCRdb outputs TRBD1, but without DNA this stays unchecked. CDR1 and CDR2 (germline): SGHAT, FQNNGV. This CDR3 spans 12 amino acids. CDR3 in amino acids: CASSFSRDGYTF.

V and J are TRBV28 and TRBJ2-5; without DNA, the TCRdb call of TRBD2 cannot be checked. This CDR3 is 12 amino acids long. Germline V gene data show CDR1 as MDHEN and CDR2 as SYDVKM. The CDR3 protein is CASIGSRETQYF. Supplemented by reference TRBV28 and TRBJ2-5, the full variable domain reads DVKVTQSSRYLVKRTGEKVFLECVQDMDHENMFWYRQDPGLGLRLIYFSYDVKMKEKGDIPEGYSVSREKKERFSLILESASTNQTSMYLCASIGSRETQYFGPGTRLLVL.

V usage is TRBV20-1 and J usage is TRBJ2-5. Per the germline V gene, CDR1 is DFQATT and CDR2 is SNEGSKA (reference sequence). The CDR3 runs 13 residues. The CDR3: CSAQPDLGETQYF.

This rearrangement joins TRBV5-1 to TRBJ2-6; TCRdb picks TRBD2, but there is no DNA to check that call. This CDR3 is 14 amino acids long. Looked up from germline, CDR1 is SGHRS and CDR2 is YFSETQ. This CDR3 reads CASSEGFGANVLTF.

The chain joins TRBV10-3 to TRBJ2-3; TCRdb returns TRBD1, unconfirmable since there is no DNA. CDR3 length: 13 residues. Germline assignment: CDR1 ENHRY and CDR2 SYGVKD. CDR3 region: CAISAGGTDTQYF.

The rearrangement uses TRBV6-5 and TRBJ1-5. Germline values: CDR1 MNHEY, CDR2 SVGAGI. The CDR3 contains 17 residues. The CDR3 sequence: CASSYSAPDLSNQPQHF.

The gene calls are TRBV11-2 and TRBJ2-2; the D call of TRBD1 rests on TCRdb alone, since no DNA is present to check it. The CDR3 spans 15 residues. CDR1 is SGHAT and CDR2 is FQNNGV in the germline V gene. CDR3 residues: CASSLQGSFTGELFF.

CDR3 in amino acids: CSARASQPGLNTEAFF. The V call is TRBV20-1, the J call TRBJ1-1. The germline V gene encodes CDR1 DFQATT and CDR2 SNEGSKA (reference sequence). The length of the CDR3 is 16 residues.

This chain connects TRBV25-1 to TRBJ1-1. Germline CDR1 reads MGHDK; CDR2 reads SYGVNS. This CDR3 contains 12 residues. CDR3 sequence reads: CASSDRTTEAFF.

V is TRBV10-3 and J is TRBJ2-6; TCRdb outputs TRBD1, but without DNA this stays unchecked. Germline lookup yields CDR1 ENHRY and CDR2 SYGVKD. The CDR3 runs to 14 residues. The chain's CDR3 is CAISRDSGANVLTF.

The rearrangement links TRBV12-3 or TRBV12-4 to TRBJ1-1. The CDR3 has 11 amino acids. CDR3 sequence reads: CASSLGSGAFF.

CDR3 sequence reads: CASSFWRHLNQPQHF. The chain couples TRBV5-6 to TRBJ1-5. This CDR3 is built from 15 residues. The germline gives CDR1 SGHDT, CDR2 YYEEEE.

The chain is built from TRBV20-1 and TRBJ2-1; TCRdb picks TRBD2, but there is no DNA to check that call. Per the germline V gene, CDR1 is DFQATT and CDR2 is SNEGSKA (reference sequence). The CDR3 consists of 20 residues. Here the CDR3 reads CSAKPAGTSGRTGSYNEQFF.

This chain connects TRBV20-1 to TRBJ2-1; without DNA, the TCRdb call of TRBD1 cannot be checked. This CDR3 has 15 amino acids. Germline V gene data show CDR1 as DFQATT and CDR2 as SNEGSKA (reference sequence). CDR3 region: CSARYTNLRGNEQFF.

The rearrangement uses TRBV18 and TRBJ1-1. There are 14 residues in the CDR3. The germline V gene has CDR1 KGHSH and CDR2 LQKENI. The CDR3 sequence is CASSPLMGNTEAFF. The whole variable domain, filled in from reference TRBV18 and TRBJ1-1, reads NAGVMQNPRHLVRRRGQEARLRCSPMKGHSHVYWYRQLPEEGLKFMVYLQKENIIDESGMPKERFSAEFPKEGPSILRIQQVVRGDSAAYFCASSPLMGNTEAFFGQGTRLTVV.

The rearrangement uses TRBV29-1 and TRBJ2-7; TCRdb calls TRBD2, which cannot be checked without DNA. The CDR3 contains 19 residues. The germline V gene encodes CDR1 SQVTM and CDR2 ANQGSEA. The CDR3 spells CSVLFTGTSGCYPSYEQYF.

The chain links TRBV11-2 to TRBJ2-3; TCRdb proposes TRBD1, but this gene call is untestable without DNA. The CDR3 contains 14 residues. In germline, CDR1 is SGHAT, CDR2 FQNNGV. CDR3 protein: CASSFYRLPDTQYF.

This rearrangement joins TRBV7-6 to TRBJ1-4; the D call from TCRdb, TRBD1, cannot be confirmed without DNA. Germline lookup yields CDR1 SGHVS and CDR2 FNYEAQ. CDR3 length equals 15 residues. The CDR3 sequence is CASHAGIQENEKLFF.

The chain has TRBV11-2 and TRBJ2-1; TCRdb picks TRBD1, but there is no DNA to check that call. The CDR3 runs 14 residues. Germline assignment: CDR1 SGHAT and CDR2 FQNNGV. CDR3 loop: CASSPGTGGYEQFF.

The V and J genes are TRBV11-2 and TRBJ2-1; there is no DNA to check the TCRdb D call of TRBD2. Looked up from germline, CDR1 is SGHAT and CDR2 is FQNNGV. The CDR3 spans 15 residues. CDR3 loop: CASSLVAGGYNEQFF.

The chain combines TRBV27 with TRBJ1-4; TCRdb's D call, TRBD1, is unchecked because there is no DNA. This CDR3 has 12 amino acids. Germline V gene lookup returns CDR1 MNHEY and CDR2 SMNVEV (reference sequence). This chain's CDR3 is CASTRDGEKLFF.

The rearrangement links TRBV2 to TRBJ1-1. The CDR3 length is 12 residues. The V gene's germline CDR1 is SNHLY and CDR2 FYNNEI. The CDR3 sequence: CASVGRNTEAFF. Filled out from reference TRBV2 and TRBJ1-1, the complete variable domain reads EPEVTQTPSHQVTQMGQEVILRCVPISNHLYFYWYRQILGQKVEFLVSFYNNEISEKSEIFDDQFSVERPDGSNFTLKIRSTKLEDSAMYFCASVGRNTEAFFGQGTRLTVV.